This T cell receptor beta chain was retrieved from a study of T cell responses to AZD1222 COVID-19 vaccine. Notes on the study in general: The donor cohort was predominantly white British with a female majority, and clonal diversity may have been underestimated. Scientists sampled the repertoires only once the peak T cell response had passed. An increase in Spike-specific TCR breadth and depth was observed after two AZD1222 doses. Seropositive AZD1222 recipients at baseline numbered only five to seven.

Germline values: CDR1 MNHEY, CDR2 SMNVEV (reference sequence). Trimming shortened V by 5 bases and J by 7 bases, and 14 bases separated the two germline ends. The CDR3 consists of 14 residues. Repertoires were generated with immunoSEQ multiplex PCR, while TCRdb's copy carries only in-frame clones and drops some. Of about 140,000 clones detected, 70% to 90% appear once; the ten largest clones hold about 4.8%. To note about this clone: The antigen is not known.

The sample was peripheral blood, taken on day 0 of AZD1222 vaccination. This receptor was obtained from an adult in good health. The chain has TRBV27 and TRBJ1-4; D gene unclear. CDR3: CASSTRAGREKLFF. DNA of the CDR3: TGTGCCAGCAGTACCCGGGCCGGACGTGAAAAACTGTTTTTT.